This TCR beta chain emerged from a study of metastatic and nonmetastatic thyroid tumors. Study details: Malignant thyroid and benign thyroid patients provided blood and tumor or nodule tissue whose repertoires were compared. General observations from the study: Across blood and tumor, TCR beta diversity in malignant thyroid tumors was reportedly significantly higher than in benign nodules.

Until they underwent thyroid surgery, no patient had received any treatment. This CDR3 has 15 residues. Germline CDR1 MNHEY, CDR2 SMNVEV (reference sequence). Authors' processing steps: Using the CDR3 differences seen across clinicopathological groups, the authors built a distant-metastasis classifier for papillary thyroid cancer, which was meant to discriminate distant-metastatic patients. TCRdb re-called clones via MiXCR from the PCR reads. TCRdb, rather than the study authors, made the V and J calls. The sample has roughly 15,000 clones, 23% seen once. Only a few counts were recorded for this clone. Antigen specificity is unknown. One end of the junction fails to match germline, which may point to a read error. In the same sample, other DNA sequences code for this CDR3.

The receptor was isolated from a female donor with papillary thyroid cancer or a benign thyroid nodule (not recorded which). Some clones in this sample may be carry-over from other donors' samples. Sequences were obtained from adjacent normal tissue. The V gene is TRBV27, the J gene TRBJ1-5; D unclear. DNA of the CDR3: TGTGCCAGCAGGAGGACGGAGTATAGCAATCAGCCACAGCATTTT. It codes for CASRRTEYSNQPQHF.